Listed here are 29 T cell receptor beta chains from one sample, sequenced in a study of T cell repertoires in cytomegalovirus infection. One entry per CDR3 protein, called by TCRdb with MiXCR from the reads. Of hundreds of thousands of distinct CDR3 sequences listed, around 32% were seen once; the top ten hold roughly 20%. For these receptors, no antigen is known. Sequenced here: cultured PBMCs, sampled from culture after CMV antigen stimulation. All receptors derive from a human donor in good health (CMV status not recorded). Some clones in this sample may be carry-over from other donors' samples.

For this clonotype: One end of the junction fails to match germline, which may point to a read error. This rearrangement joins TRBV6-1 to TRBJ2-3; no clear D. Germline CDR1 reads MNHNS; CDR2 reads SASEGT. This CDR3 region has 11 residues. CDR3 DNA sequence: TGTGCCAGCACTGAAAGTGATACGCAGTATTTT. This gives the protein CASTESDTQYF.

V is TRBV27 and J is TRBJ2-7, with a possible D match to TRBD1 (7 bases). CDR1 is MNHEY and CDR2 is SMNVEV in the germline V gene (reference sequence). The CDR3 runs 15 residues. Deletions cut 10 bases from V and 4 bases from J, with 23 bases between. CDR3 nucleotides: TGTGCCACTCAGTCACTGGGCAGGGGGACTTACGAGCAGTACTTC. This codes for CATQSLGRGTYEQYF.

A few counts support this clonotype. A much larger clonotype is one base distant, so this may be a read error. The V and J genes are TRBV7-8 and TRBJ2-3; D may be TRBD2 (6 bases). This CDR3 is 14 amino acids long. The germline gives CDR1 SGHVS, CDR2 FQNEAQ. V was trimmed by 2 bases and J by 2 bases, leaving 8 bases between them. The CDR3 spells CASSLRGYTDTQYF. CDR3 nucleotide sequence: TGTGCCAGCAGCTTACGGGGGTACACAGATACGCAGTATTTT. The full variable domain, in which reference TRBV7-8 and TRBJ2-3 provide the parts outside the CDR3, is GAGVSQSPRYKVAKRGQDVALRCDPISGHVSLFWYQQALGQGPEFLTYFQNEAQLDKSGLPSDRFFAERPEGSVSTLKIQRTQQEDSAVYLCASSLRGYTDTQYFGPGTRLTVL.

This rearrangement joins TRBV19 to TRBJ2-4, with D maybe TRBD2 (5 bases). Per the germline V gene, CDR1 is LNHDA and CDR2 is SQIVND (reference sequence). V gave up 4 bases and J gave up 5 bases, with 12 bases separating them. This CDR3 is built from 14 residues. CDR3 residues: CASSRLRAENIQYF. The CDR3 coding sequence is TGTGCCAGTAGTAGGTTGAGGGCCGAAAACATTCAGTACTTC. Using reference TRBV19 and TRBJ2-4 for the parts outside the CDR3, the full variable domain is DGGITQSPKYLFRKEGQNVTLSCEQNLNHDAMYWYRQDPGQGLRLIYYSQIVNDFQKGDIAEGYSVSREKKESFPLTVTSAQKNPTAFYLCASSRLRAENIQYFGAGTRLSVL.

The J gene is TRBJ1-5, the V gene TRBV4-2; D remains unclear. This CDR3 is built from 14 residues. Germline V CDR1 and CDR2: LGHNA, YNFKEQ. V dropped 0 bases and J dropped 7 bases, with 10 bases sitting between them. The CDR3 DNA sequence: TGTGCCAGCAGCCAAGATATGGGTTGGCAGCCCCAGCATTTT. Encoded protein: CASSQDMGWQPQHF.

The chain combines TRBV20-1 with TRBJ1-4; no reliable D call. Germline assignment: CDR1 DFQATT and CDR2 SNEGSKA (reference sequence). Deletions cut 6 bases from V and 6 bases from J, with 17 bases between. This CDR3 contains 14 residues. The CDR3 DNA reads as TGCAGTGCATCCCGGGCCTCACAGTATGAAAAACTGTTTTTT. Translated: CSASRASQYEKLFF.

This clonotype turned up a few times. The rearrangement uses TRBV19 and TRBJ1-5; D unresolved. The germline CDR1 and CDR2 sequences are LNHDA and SQIVND (reference sequence). CDR3 length equals 17 residues. With 0 bases removed from V and 0 bases from J, the gap between germline ends came to 12 bases. Here the CDR3 reads CASSIDGDYYSNQPQHF. The CDR3 DNA follows: TGTGCCAGTAGTATAGATGGAGATTACTATAGCAATCAGCCCCAGCATTTT.

The chain carries TRBV7-9 and TRBJ2-7; TRBD1 is a possible D gene (6 bases). Trimming removed 6 bases at V and 6 bases at J, with 12 bases between. There are 12 residues in the CDR3. CDR1 and CDR2 (germline): SEHNR, FQNEAQ (reference sequence). The CDR3 DNA sequence: TGTGCCAGCAGGCAGGGGTATTCCGAGCAGTACTTC. As protein: CASRQGYSEQYF.

The rearrangement links TRBV5-1 to TRBJ1-2; no firm D call. The germline CDR1 and CDR2 sequences are SGHRS and YFSETQ. This CDR3 has 15 residues. V lost 0 bases to trimming and J lost 8 bases, with 17 bases between them. Here the CDR3 DNA reads TGCGCCAGCAGCTTGGTCGGACCCCGGACGGCGGGCTACACCTTC. Translating it yields CASSLVGPRTAGYTF.

In its sample, this clonotype was seen a few times. This chain joins TRBV20-1 and TRBJ2-3, with TRBD2 as a possible D gene (5 bases). The CDR3 extends over 15 amino acids. V lost 3 bases and J lost 0, with 13 bases in between. In germline, CDR1 is DFQATT, CDR2 SNEGSKA (reference sequence). The CDR3 DNA is TGCAGTGCTAGGACTCCTCGGGAAAGCACAGATACGCAGTATTTT. It specifies CSARTPRESTDTQYF.

V usage is TRBV6-6 and J usage is TRBJ1-4; D is perhaps TRBD1 (5 bases). The V gene lost 2 bases and the J gene lost 5 bases, with 18 bases spanning the gap. CDR1 and CDR2 from the germline V gene are MNHNY and SVGAGI (reference sequence). The CDR3 runs 17 residues. The CDR3 DNA follows: TGTGCCAGCAGTTACCTAGGCCCGCAGGGAGGAAATGAAAAACTGTTTTTT. Translated, it gives CASSYLGPQGGNEKLFF.

The chain links TRBV6-1 to TRBJ2-3; weak D call: TRBD2 (5 bases). CDR3 length: 13 amino acids. Germline lookup yields CDR1 MNHNS and CDR2 SASEGT. V lost 1 base, J lost 6 bases, and 8 bases lay in between. CDR3 DNA: TGTGCCAGCAGTGAAGGAGGGTGGGATACGCAGTATTTT. It codes for CASSEGGWDTQYF.

The gene calls are TRBV4-2 and TRBJ2-7; D unresolved. Germline V gene sequence: CDR1 LGHNA, CDR2 YNFKEQ. V was pared by 2 bases and J by 5 bases, with 10 bases between. The CDR3 sequence is 13 residues long. The CDR3 bases are TGTGCCAGCAGCCAAAGCACCGAGCACGAGCAGTACTTC. This gives the protein CASSQSTEHEQYF.

This clonotype came up a few times. The chain carries TRBV7-2 and TRBJ2-5; the match to TRBD2 covers 11 bases. This CDR3 contains 14 residues. Germline V gives CDR1 SGHTA, CDR2 FQGNSA. V shed 5 bases and J 13 bases; nucleotides not matched to a gene: 12. CDR3 region: CASSPVLAGVSLYF. CDR3 sequence (DNA): TGTGCCAGCAGCCCAGTACTAGCGGGAGTGTCACTGTACTTC.

The chain combines TRBV18 with TRBJ1-1, with D maybe TRBD1 (6 bases). Trimming removed 6 bases from V and 6 bases from J, with 17 bases in between. The germline V gene has CDR1 KGHSH and CDR2 LQKENI. The CDR3 is 14 residues long. CDR3 sequence (DNA): TGTGCCAGCTCCCCGGTTAAGGGGGAGGCTGAAGCTTTCTTT. This translates into CASSPVKGEAEAFF.

The CDR3 protein is CASSLERGILSRSGQPQHF. The CDR3, as DNA: TGTGCCAGCAGCTTAGAGCGGGGGATATTGTCACGCTCGGGGCAGCCCCAGCATTTT. The chain carries TRBV7-8 and TRBJ1-5; weak D call: TRBD1 (5 bases). Germline V lookup: CDR1 SGHVS, CDR2 FQNEAQ. Trimming stripped 1 base from V and 7 bases from J, with 26 bases between. This CDR3 is built from 19 residues.

This chain uses TRBV7-9 with TRBJ2-5; D unresolved. There are 15 residues in the CDR3. V dropped 2 bases and J dropped 2 bases, with 12 bases sitting between them. CDR1 is SEHNR and CDR2 is FQNEAQ in the germline V gene (reference sequence). The CDR3 coding sequence is TGTGCCAGCAGCTTATCCGCGGACCTACAAGAGACCCAGTACTTC. It encodes CASSLSADLQETQYF.

This clonotype came up many times. This chain links TRBV7-2 with TRBJ2-5, with a possible D match to TRBD2 (6 bases). The CDR3 is 14 amino acids. The V and J ends lost 2 bases and 7 bases respectively, with 14 bases between them. Germline V lookup: CDR1 SGHTA, CDR2 FQGNSA. This chain's CDR3 is CASSLLASEGTQYF. Here the CDR3 DNA reads TGTGCCAGCAGCTTATTGGCTAGCGAAGGGACCCAGTACTTC.

In this sample, this clonotype turned up many times. The CDR3 here is CASSFRGGETQYF. In nucleotides, the CDR3 is TGTGCCAGCAGCTTCCGGGGCGGGGAGACCCAGTACTTC. The chain is built from TRBV7-2 and TRBJ2-5; D possibly uses TRBD1 or TRBD2 (5 bases each). V was cut by 3 bases and J by 5 bases, with 10 bases left in between. Germline V CDR1 and CDR2: SGHTA, FQGNSA. The CDR3 extends over 13 amino acids.

The rearrangement joins TRBV12-5 to TRBJ1-1; D uncertain. V was clipped by 6 bases and J by 5 bases, with 10 bases between them. Per germline, CDR1 LGHNT and CDR2 FRNRAP. CDR3 size: 12 residues. CDR3 DNA sequence: TGTGCTAGTGGCCAAGAAGGAACTGAAGCTTTCTTT. As protein: CASGQEGTEAFF.

This clonotype has just one count. The chain couples TRBV27 to TRBJ2-7; TRBD1 might be the D (5 bases). The germline CDR1 and CDR2 sequences are MNHEY and SMNVEV (reference sequence). The CDR3 contains 13 residues. V lost 3 bases, J lost 5 bases, and 11 bases lay in between. For the CDR3, the DNA is TGTGCCAGCAGTTTCTCGCCCAGGGACGAGCAGTACTTC. It yields the protein CASSFSPRDEQYF.

The V gene is TRBV7-2, the J gene TRBJ2-3, with 7 bases matching TRBD2. The junction had 8 bases not matched to a gene; V was cut back by 8 bases and J by 3 bases. This CDR3 has 14 residues. Germline loops: CDR1 SGHTA, CDR2 FQGNSA. This CDR3 is CASAWGGGTDTQYF. The CDR3, as DNA: TGTGCCAGCGCCTGGGGGGGGGGAACAGATACGCAGTATTTT.

This clonotype has a handful of counts. The V and J genes are TRBV12-3 or TRBV12-4 and TRBJ2-7; D is ambiguous. This CDR3 has 14 amino acids. Between the trimmed V and J ends, which lost 5 bases and 5 bases, there was a span of 16 bases. This CDR3 is CASSASWGAHEQYF. For the CDR3, the DNA is TGTGCCAGCAGTGCCAGTTGGGGTGCCCACGAGCAGTACTTC.

This clonotype showed up just a few times. J is TRBJ2-7 and V is TRBV6-1; TRBD1 might be the D (6 bases). V dropped 1 base and J dropped 6 bases, with 19 bases sitting between them. CDR3 size: 16 residues. Looked up from germline, CDR1 is MNHNS and CDR2 is SASEGT. The CDR3 loop is CASSEVLVGTLGEQYF. CDR3 DNA sequence: TGTGCCAGCAGTGAAGTCCTCGTGGGGACATTGGGCGAGCAGTACTTC.

In its sample, this clonotype was seen a few times. The CDR3, as DNA: TGTGCCAGCAGCTTAGGGGGGACTAGCGGGGCCTACAATGAGCAGTTCTTC. Its protein is CASSLGGTSGAYNEQFF. This chain uses TRBV7-2 with TRBJ2-1, with 13 nucleotides matching TRBD2. The CDR3 contains 17 residues. Germline-derived CDR1 and CDR2 are SGHTA and FQGNSA. V shed 1 base, J shed 2 bases, and the junction held 2 bases outside the gene matches.

The chain has TRBV19 and TRBJ1-4, with D hard to call. The germline V and J ends were trimmed by 7 bases and 8 bases, with 14 bases remaining between them. The CDR3 runs 13 residues. Germline V CDR1 and CDR2: LNHDA, SQIVND (reference sequence). In nucleotides, the CDR3 is TGTGCCAGTACCTTATACGCAGGAGAAAAACTGTTTTTT. Translating it yields CASTLYAGEKLFF. Complete variable domain (other parts from reference TRBV19 and TRBJ1-4): DGGITQSPKYLFRKEGQNVTLSCEQNLNHDAMYWYRQDPGQGLRLIYYSQIVNDFQKGDIAEGYSVSREKKESFPLTVTSAQKNPTAFYLCASTLYAGEKLFFGSGTQLSVL.

There are a few counts of this clonotype. The chain links TRBV7-2 to TRBJ1-5; possible D gene TRBD1, 5 bases. Looked up from germline, CDR1 is SGHTA and CDR2 is FQGNSA. The germline V and J ends were trimmed by 6 bases and 0 bases, with 15 bases remaining between them. The CDR3 loop spans 16 amino acids. CDR3 protein: CASSSRGTYSNQPQHF. For the CDR3, the DNA is TGTGCCAGCAGTTCTCGGGGGACTTATAGCAATCAGCCCCAGCATTTT.

In this sample, this clonotype turned up a few times. The chain combines TRBV27 with TRBJ2-1; D possibly corresponds to TRBD2 (6 bases). Trimming shortened V by 3 bases and J by 5 bases, and 11 bases separated the two germline ends. Germline V gene lookup returns CDR1 MNHEY and CDR2 SMNVEV (reference sequence). The CDR3 is 14 residues long. As DNA, the CDR3 is TGTGCCAGCAGTTTTGCGGGAACCCACAATGAGCAGTTCTTC. Translation gives CASSFAGTHNEQFF.

This clonotype has more than one count but fewer than ten. This chain uses TRBV6-2 or TRBV6-3 with TRBJ1-1; D call uncertain. The ends were cut back, 8 bases at V and 4 bases at J, with 8 bases in the middle. Germline values: CDR1 MNHEY, CDR2 SVGEGT. CDR3 length equals 11 residues. The CDR3 region has the DNA TGTGCCAGCTTGTGGGGCACTGAAGCTTTCTTT. It is translated as CASLWGTEAFF.